One sample yielded the 2 T cell receptor beta chains listed below, sequenced in a study of Graves' ophthalmopathy and Graves' hyperthyroidism. Amplified TCR beta CDR3 regions were obtained using RNA transcripts as template. HTBI-primed first-round RT-PCR preceded second-round multiplex PCR. Via MiXCR, TCRdb re-called the multiplex PCR reads, giving one row per CDR3 protein. Counted here are almost 400,000 distinct CDR3 sequences, approximately 20% occurring once; the ten biggest clones make up more than 1.5%. Material: peripheral blood. These TCRs come from a woman aged 18-29 years with Graves' ophthalmopathy.

This chain joins TRBV30 and TRBJ1-2; D gene ambiguous. Trimming took off 0 bases at V and 1 base at J, with 15 bases between the two ends. The CDR3 is 16 residues long. Per germline, CDR1 GTSNPN and CDR2 SVGIG (reference sequence). DNA for the CDR3: TGTGCCTGGAGTGTATTGGGCGCGGTAAATAACTATGGCTACACCTTC. Protein: CAWSVLGAVNNYGYTF.

At least ten counts were recorded for this clonotype. This chain links TRBV2 with TRBJ1-5; D possibly corresponds to TRBD1 (5 bases). CDR1 is SNHLY, CDR2 FYNNEI, per germline. This CDR3 has 16 amino acids. The V end lost 6 bases, the J end lost 1 base, and 16 bases lay between the germline ends. The CDR3 DNA follows: TGTGCCAGCAGCGTTCAAGGGGTACGGAGCAATCAGCCCCAGCATTTT. This translates into CASSVQGVRSNQPQHF.